This T cell receptor beta chain was observed in a study of blood T cell repertoires in COVID-19. Whole-study context: Acute and convalescent COVID-19 specimens originated in the United States, Italy and Spain. The cDNA or gDNA used as material had been derived from T cells, B-cell-depleted T cells, or PBMCs.

Method: immunoSEQ multiplex PCR; TCRdb's copy keeps in-frame clones and lacks some. Found here are around 150,000 clones, 92% of them singletons; the top ten hold about 4.8%. V was cut by 4 bases and J by 6 bases, with 16 bases left in between. The germline V gene has CDR1 LGHNA and CDR2 YSLEER. The CDR3 extends over 14 amino acids. The sequenced sample consisted of peripheral blood. The genes are TRBV4-3 and TRBJ2-7, with a weak D call TRBD1 (6 bases). The origin of this receptor is a man aged 25-45 years with COVID-19, enrolled during active disease. The CDR3 DNA reads as TGCGCCAGCAGCCCCTATCTCAGAGGGGGCGAGCAGTACTTC. Protein sequence: CASSPYLRGGEQYF.